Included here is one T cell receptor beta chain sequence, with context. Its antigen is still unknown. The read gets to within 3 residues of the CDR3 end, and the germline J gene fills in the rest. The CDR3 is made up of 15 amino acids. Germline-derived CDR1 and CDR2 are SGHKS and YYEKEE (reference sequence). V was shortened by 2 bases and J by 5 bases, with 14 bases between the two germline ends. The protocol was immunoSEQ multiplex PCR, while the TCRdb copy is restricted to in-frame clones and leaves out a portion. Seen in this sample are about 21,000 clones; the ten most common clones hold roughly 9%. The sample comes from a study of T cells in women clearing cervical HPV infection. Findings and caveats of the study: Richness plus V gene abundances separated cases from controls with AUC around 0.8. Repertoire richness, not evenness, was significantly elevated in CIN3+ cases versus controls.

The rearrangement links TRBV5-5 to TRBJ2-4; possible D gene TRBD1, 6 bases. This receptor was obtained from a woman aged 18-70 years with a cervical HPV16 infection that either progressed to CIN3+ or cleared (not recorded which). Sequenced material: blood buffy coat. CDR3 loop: CASSLRGIVQNIQYF. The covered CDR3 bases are TGTGCCAGCAGCTTAAGGGGGATTGTCCAAAACATT.